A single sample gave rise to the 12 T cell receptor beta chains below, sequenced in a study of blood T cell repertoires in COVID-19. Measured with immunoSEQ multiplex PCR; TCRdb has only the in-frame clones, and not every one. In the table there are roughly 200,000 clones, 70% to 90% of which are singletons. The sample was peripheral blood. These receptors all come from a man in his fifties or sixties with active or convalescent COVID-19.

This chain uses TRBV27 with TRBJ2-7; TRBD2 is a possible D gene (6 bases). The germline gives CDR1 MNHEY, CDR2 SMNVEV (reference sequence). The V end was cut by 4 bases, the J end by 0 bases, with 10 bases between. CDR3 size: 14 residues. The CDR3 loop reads CASSSAGSSYEQYF. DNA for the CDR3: TGTGCCAGCAGTTCGGCGGGAAGCTCCTACGAGCAGTACTTC.

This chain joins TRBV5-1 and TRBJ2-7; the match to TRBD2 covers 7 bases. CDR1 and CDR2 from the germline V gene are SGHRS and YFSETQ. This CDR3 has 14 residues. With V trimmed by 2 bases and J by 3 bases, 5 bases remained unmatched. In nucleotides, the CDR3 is TGCGCCAGCAGCTTCGGACTAGGAAGCTACGAGCAGTACTTC. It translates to CASSFGLGSYEQYF. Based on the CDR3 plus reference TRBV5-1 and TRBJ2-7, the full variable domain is KAGVTQTPRYLIKTRGQQVTLSCSPISGHRSVSWYQQTPGQGLQFLFEYFSETQRNKGNFPGRFSGRQFSNSRSEMNVSTLELGDSALYLCASSFGLGSYEQYFGPGTRLTVT.

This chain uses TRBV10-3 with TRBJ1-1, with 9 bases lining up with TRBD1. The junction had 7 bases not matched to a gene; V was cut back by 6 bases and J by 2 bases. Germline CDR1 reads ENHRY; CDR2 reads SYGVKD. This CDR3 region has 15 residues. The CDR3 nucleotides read TGTGCCATCAGGGGACAGGGTGGAGGTAACACTGAAGCTTTCTTT. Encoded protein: CAIRGQGGGNTEAFF.

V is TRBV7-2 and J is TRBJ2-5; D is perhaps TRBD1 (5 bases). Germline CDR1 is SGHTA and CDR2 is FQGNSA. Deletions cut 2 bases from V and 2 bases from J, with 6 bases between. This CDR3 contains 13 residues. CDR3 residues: CASSLNRQETQYF. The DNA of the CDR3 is TGTGCCAGCAGCTTAAACAGGCAAGAGACCCAGTACTTC.

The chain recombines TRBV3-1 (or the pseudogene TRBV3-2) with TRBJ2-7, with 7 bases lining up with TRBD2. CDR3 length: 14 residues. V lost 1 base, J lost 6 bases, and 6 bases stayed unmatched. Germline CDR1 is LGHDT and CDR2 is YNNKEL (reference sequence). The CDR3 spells CASSQGGLGAEQYF. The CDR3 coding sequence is TGTGCCAGCAGCCAAGGCGGACTAGGAGCCGAGCAGTACTTC.

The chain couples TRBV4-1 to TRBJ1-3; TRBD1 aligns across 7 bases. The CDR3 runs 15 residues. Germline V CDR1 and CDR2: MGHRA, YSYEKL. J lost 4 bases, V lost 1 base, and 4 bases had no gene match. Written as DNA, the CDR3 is TGCGCCAGCAGCCAAGGGGGGACAGCCGGAAACACCATATATTTT. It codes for CASSQGGTAGNTIYF.

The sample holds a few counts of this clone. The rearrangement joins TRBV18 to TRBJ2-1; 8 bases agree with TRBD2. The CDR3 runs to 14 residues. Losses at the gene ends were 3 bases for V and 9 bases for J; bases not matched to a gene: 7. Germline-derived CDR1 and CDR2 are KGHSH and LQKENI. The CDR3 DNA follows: TGTGCCAGCTCACCTGGACTAGCCCCTACTGAGCAGTTCTTC. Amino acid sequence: CASSPGLAPTEQFF.

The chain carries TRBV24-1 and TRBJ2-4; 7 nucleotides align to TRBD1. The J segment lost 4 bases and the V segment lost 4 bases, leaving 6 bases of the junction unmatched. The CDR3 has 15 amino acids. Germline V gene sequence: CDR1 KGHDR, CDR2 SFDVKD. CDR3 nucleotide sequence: TGTGCCACCAGTGACCGGGACAGAAGAAAAAACATTCAGTACTTC. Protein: CATSDRDRRKNIQYF.

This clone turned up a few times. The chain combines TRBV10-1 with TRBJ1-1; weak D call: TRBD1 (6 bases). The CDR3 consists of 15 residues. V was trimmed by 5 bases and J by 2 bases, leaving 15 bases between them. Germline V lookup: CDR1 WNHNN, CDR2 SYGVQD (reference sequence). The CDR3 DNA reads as TGCGCCAGCAGTACAGGGTCCTCGGGTAACACTGAAGCTTTCTTT. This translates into CASSTGSSGNTEAFF.

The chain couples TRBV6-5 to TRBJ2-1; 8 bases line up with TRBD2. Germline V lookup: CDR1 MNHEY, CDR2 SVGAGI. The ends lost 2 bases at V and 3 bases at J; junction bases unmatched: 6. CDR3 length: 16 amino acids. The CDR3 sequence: CASSYRSTSGYNEQFF. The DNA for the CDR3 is TGTGCCAGCAGTTACAGGTCCACTAGCGGCTACAATGAGCAGTTCTTC.

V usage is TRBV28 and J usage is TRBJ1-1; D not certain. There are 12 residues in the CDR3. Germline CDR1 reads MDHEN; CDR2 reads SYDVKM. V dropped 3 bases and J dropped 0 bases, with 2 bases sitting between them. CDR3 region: CASSFMNTEAFF. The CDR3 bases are TGTGCCAGCAGTTTCATGAACACTGAAGCTTTCTTT.

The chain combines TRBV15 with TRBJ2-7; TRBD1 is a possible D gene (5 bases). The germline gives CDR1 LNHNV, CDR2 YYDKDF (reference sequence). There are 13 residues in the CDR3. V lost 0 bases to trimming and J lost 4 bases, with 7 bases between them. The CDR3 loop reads CATSREGDYEQYF. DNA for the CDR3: TGTGCCACCAGCAGAGAAGGGGATTACGAGCAGTACTTC.